The subject of this entry is one T cell receptor beta chain. This sample was included in a study of cytomegalovirus exposure and HLA in healthy donors. Produced via immunoSEQ multiplex PCR; TCRdb's table is partial and in-frame only. The data show fewer than 120,000 clones, over 75% seen once. The CDR3 runs 17 residues. Germline lookup yields CDR1 SNHLY and CDR2 FYNNEI. Trimming took 4 bases from V and 6 from J; bases not matched to a gene: 12. The material sequenced was PBMCs. The chain is built from TRBV2 and TRBJ2-3; 11 bases map to TRBD2. The receptor was isolated from a young woman in good health and CMV-seropositive. In DNA, the CDR3 is TGTGCCAGCAGTGTTATGTATAGCGGGAGGGGGGCTGATACGCAGTATTTT. This encodes CASSVMYSGRGADTQYF. The variable domain in full, completed from reference TRBV2 and TRBJ2-3, reads EPEVTQTPSHQVTQMGQEVILRCVPISNHLYFYWYRQILGQKVEFLVSFYNNEISEKSEIFDDQFSVERPDGSNFTLKIRSTKLEDSAMYFCASSVMYSGRGADTQYFGPGTRLTVL.